Listed here are 8 T cell receptor beta chains from one sample, sequenced in a study of post-analysis software for immune sequencing data. Unique molecular identifiers tagged the TCR beta cDNA libraries. TCRdb re-derived calls from the PCR reads in MiXCR, one entry per CDR3 protein. The sample lists fewer than 850,000 distinct CDR3 sequences; just under 30% were seen once. The study's findings and limits: In patients, TRBV5-6, TRBV5-1 and TRBV20-1 belonged to about five TRBV segments found more frequently than in controls.

For these receptors, no antigen is known. Sample: blood. The receptors were sampled from a girl aged 10-17 years with multiple sclerosis.

This rearrangement joins TRBV7-9 to TRBJ2-2; a weak D match, TRBD2 (6 bases). Trimming took 5 bases from V and 4 from J, leaving 20 bases between them. Germline V gene data show CDR1 as SEHNR and CDR2 as FQNEAQ (reference sequence). The CDR3 totals 17 residues. The CDR3 bases are TGTGCCAGCAGCCCCCTGGAGGGAAATGTTGTCACCGGGGAGCTGTTTTTT. It is translated as CASSPLEGNVVTGELFF.

This clonotype was picked up a small number of times. V and J are TRBV6-5 and TRBJ2-5; the match to TRBD1 covers 9 bases. Germline lookup yields CDR1 MNHEY and CDR2 SVGAGI. The trim removed 2 bases at V and 5 bases at J, leaving 6 bases unmatched. This CDR3 spans 15 amino acids. The CDR3 nucleotides are TGTGCCAGCAGTTACGTTAGGACAGGGGCTGAGACCCAGTACTTC. Amino acids: CASSYVRTGAETQYF.

This clonotype occurred a few times. The chain recombines TRBV7-9 with TRBJ2-4; D is possibly TRBD2 (7 bases). V was pared by 2 bases and J by 8 bases, with 13 bases between. CDR1 and CDR2 (germline): SEHNR, FQNEAQ (reference sequence). The CDR3 spans 14 residues. The CDR3 loop is CASSLPGAGDIQYF. The DNA for the CDR3 is TGTGCCAGCAGCTTACCAGGGGCGGGGGACATTCAGTACTTC. The variable domain in full, with the rest retrieved from reference TRBV7-9 and TRBJ2-4, is DTGVSQNPRHKITKRGQNVTFRCDPISEHNRLYWYRQTLGQGPEFLTYFQNEAQLEKSRLLSDRFSAERPKGSFSTLEIQRTEQGDSAMYLCASSLPGAGDIQYFGAGTRLSVL.

This clonotype appeared a few times. The V and J genes are TRBV5-1 and TRBJ2-1; the D is unclear. V gave up 3 bases and J gave up 4 bases, with 17 bases separating them. Germline V gene lookup returns CDR1 SGHRS and CDR2 YFSETQ. This CDR3 region has 16 residues. The DNA for the CDR3 is TGCGCCAGCAGCTGGCGATCGAGCGAGTCATACAATGAGCAGTTCTTC. Translated, it gives CASSWRSSESYNEQFF. The full variable domain, rest sourced from reference TRBV5-1 and TRBJ2-1, is KAGVTQTPRYLIKTRGQQVTLSCSPISGHRSVSWYQQTPGQGLQFLFEYFSETQRNKGNFPGRFSGRQFSNSRSEMNVSTLELGDSALYLCASSWRSSESYNEQFFGPGTRLTVL.

This clonotype was observed a single time. The chain recombines TRBV7-2 with TRBJ2-1; D tentatively fits TRBD1 or TRBD2 (5 bases each). The CDR3 is made up of 15 amino acids. CDR1 and CDR2 from the germline V gene are SGHTA and FQGNSA. V lost 0 bases and J lost 9, with 15 bases in between. As DNA, the CDR3 is TGTGCCAGCAGCTTAGCGGACCTTTGGGGGAGTGAGCAGTTCTTC. Translation gives CASSLADLWGSEQFF.

This clonotype was picked up a small number of times. The rearrangement links TRBV5-1 to TRBJ2-5, with D tentatively TRBD2 (5 bases). This CDR3 is built from 12 residues. CDR1 is SGHRS, CDR2 YFSETQ, per germline. V was clipped by 5 bases and J by 11 bases, with 16 bases between them. CDR3 loop: CASSLVSWEQYF. DNA of the CDR3: TGCGCCAGCAGTTTAGTTTCGTGGGAGCAGTACTTC.

For the CDR3, the DNA is TGCAGCGTTGCTCAGGTGGAGACCCAGTACTTC. Its protein is CSVAQVETQYF. The V gene is TRBV29-1, the J gene TRBJ2-5; D uncertain. The CDR3 sequence is 11 residues long. Trimming took 4 bases from V and 5 from J, leaving 8 bases between them. Germline CDR1 is SQVTM and CDR2 is ANQGSEA.

This rearrangement joins TRBV24-1 to TRBJ2-5; D call uncertain. V lost 6 bases and J lost 2, with 21 bases in between. This CDR3 comprises 17 residues. From germline, CDR1 is KGHDR and CDR2 SFDVKD. CDR3 residues: CATSPGDWDLPQETQYF. The CDR3, as DNA: TGTGCCACCAGTCCTGGGGATTGGGATCTTCCGCAAGAGACCCAGTACTTC.